This record covers a single T cell receptor beta chain. V dropped 3 bases and J dropped 1; count of bases not matched to a gene: 1. This CDR3 is 15 amino acids long. From germline, CDR1 is LNHNV and CDR2 YYDKDF (reference sequence). TCRdb's table, derived via immunoSEQ multiplex PCR, lists solely in-frame clones and lacks some. The table lists about 13,000 clones, around 90% of them singletons. These data belong to a study of T cell changes during pregnancy in multiple sclerosis. The TCR sequence derives from a female donor in good health, enrolled as a control in a pregnancy study. Sequencing was performed on CD8+ T cells from peripheral blood mononuclear cells, taken after pregnancy. The chain employs TRBV15 and TRBJ1-5, with 9 positions matching TRBD1. The CDR3 protein is CATSSGQGSNQPQHF. In DNA, the CDR3 is TGTGCCACCAGCAGCGGACAGGGGAGCAATCAGCCCCAGCATTTT.